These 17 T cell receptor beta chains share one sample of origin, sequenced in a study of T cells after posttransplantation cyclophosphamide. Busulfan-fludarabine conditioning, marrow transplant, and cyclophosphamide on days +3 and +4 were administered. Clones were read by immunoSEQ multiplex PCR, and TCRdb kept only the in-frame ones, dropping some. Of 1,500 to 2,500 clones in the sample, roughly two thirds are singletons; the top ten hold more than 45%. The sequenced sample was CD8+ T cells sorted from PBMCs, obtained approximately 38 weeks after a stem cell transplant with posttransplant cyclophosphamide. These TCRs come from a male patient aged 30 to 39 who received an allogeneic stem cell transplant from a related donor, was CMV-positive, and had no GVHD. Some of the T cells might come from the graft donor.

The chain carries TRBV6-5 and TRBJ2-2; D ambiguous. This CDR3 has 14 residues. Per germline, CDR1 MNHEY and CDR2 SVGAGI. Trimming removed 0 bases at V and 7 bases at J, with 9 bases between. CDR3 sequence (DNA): TGTGCCAGCAGTTACTCGACTGGGTACGGGGAGCTGTTTTTT. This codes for CASSYSTGYGELFF.

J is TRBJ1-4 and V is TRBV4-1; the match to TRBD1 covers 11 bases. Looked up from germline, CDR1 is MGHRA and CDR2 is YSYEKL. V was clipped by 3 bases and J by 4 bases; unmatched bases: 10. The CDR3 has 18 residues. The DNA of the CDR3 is TGCGCCAGCAGCCATACGCTCGGACAGGGGGCTGGTAATGAAAAACTGTTTTTT. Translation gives CASSHTLGQGAGNEKLFF.

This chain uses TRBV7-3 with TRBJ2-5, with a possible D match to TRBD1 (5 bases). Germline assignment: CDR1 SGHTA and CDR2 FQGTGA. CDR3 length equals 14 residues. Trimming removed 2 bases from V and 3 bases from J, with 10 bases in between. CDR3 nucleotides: TGTGCCAGCAGCTTAGGGATAGGGGAAGAGACCCAGTACTTC. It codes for CASSLGIGEETQYF.

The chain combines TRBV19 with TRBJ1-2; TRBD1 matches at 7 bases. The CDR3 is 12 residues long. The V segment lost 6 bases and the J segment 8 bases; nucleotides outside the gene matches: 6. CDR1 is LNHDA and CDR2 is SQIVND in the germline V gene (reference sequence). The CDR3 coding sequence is TGTGCCAGTAGACAGGGGAGTTTGGGCTACACCTTC. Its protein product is CASRQGSLGYTF.

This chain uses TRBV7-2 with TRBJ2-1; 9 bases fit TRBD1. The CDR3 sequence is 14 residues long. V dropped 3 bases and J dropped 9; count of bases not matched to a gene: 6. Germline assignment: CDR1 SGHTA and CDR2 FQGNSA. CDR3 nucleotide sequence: TGTGCCAGCAGCTTGGGACAGGGATTGGTTGAGCAGTTCTTC. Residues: CASSLGQGLVEQFF.

CDR3 sequence: CASTGTGDPYEQYF. As DNA, the CDR3 is TGTGCCAGCACCGGGACAGGGGACCCCTACGAGCAGTACTTC. J is TRBJ2-7 and V is TRBV2; 10 nucleotides match TRBD1. Trimming at V came to 7 bases and at J to 2 bases, leaving 5 bases not matched to a gene. The CDR3 consists of 14 residues. Germline lookup yields CDR1 SNHLY and CDR2 FYNNEI.

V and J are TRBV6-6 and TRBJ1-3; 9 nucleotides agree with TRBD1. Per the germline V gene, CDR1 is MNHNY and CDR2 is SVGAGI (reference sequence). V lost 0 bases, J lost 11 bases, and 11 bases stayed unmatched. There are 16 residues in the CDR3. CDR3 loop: CASSYSLTGGFWSIYF. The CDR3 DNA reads TGTGCCAGCAGTTACTCGCTGACAGGGGGGTTTTGGTCCATATATTTT.

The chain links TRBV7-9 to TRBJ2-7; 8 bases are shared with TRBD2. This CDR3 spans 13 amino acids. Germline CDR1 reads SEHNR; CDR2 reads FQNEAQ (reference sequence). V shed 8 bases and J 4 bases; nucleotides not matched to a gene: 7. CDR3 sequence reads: CASQTGLEYEQYF. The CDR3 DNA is TGTGCCAGCCAGACGGGACTAGAGTACGAGCAGTACTTC.

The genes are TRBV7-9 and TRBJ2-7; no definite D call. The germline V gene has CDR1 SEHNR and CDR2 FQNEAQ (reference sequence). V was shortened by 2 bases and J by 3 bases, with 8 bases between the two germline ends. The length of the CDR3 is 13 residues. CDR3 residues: CASSLTDGYEQYF. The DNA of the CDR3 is TGTGCCAGCAGCTTAACAGACGGCTACGAGCAGTACTTC. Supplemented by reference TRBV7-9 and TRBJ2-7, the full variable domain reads DTGVSQNPRHKITKRGQNVTFRCDPISEHNRLYWYRQTLGQGPEFLTYFQNEAQLEKSRLLSDRFSAERPKGSFSTLEIQRTEQGDSAMYLCASSLTDGYEQYFGPGTRLTVT.

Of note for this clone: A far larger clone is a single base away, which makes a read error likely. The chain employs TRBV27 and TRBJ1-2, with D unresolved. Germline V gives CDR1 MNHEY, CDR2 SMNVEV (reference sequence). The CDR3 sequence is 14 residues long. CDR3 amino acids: CASSFSSTNHGYTF. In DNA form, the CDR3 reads TGTGCCAGCAGTTTTTCGAGTACTAACCATGGCTACACCTTC.

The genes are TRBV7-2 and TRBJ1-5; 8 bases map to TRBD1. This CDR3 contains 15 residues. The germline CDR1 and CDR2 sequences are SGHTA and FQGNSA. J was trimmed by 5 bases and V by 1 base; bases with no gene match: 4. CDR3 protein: CASSLGQGAYQPQHF. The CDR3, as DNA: TGTGCCAGCAGCTTAGGGCAGGGGGCGTATCAGCCCCAGCATTTT. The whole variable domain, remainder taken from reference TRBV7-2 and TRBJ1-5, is GAGVSQSPSNKVTEKGKDVELRCDPISGHTALYWYRQSLGQGLEFLIYFQGNSAPDKSGLPSDRFSAERTGGSVSTLTIQRTQQEDSAVYLCASSLGQGAYQPQHFGDGTRLSIL.

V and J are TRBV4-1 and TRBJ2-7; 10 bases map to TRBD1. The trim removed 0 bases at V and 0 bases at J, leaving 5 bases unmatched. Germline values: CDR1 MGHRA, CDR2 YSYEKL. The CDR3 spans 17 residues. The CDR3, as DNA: TGCGCCAGCAGCCAAGATGACCGACAGGGGGCCTCCTACGAGCAGTACTTC. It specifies CASSQDDRQGASYEQYF.

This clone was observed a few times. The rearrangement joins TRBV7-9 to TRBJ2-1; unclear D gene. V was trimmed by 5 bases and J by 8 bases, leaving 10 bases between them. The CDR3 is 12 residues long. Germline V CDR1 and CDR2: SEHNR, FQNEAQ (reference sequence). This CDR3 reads CASSRGLDEQFF. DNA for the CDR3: TGTGCCAGCAGCCGAGGCTTGGATGAGCAGTTCTTC.

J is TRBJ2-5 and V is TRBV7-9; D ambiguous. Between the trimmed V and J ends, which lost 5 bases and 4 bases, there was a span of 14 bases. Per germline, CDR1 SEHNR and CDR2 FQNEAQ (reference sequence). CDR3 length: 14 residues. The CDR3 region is CASSQSGPLETQYF. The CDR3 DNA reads TGTGCCAGCAGCCAAAGTGGGCCACTAGAGACCCAGTACTTC.

The CDR3: CASSPKLGPYEQYF. CDR3 in DNA: TGTGCCAGTAGCCCTAAGCTGGGGCCTTACGAGCAGTACTTC. This sequence joins TRBV19 and TRBJ2-7; a weak D match, TRBD1 (5 bases). The CDR3 loop spans 14 amino acids. Per germline, CDR1 LNHDA and CDR2 SQIVND (reference sequence). Trimming took off 6 bases at V and 4 bases at J, with 16 bases between the two ends.

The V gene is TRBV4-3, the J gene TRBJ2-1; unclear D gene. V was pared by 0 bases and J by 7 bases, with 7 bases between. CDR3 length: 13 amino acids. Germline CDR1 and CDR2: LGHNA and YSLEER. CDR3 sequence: CASSQEQWNEQFF. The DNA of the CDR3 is TGCGCCAGCAGCCAAGAACAGTGGAATGAGCAGTTCTTC.

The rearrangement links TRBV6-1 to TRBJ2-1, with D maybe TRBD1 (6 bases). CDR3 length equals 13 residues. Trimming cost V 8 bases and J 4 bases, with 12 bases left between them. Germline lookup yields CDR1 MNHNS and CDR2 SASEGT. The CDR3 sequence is CASLLQGYNEQFF. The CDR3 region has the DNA TGTGCCAGCCTTCTACAGGGATACAATGAGCAGTTCTTC.